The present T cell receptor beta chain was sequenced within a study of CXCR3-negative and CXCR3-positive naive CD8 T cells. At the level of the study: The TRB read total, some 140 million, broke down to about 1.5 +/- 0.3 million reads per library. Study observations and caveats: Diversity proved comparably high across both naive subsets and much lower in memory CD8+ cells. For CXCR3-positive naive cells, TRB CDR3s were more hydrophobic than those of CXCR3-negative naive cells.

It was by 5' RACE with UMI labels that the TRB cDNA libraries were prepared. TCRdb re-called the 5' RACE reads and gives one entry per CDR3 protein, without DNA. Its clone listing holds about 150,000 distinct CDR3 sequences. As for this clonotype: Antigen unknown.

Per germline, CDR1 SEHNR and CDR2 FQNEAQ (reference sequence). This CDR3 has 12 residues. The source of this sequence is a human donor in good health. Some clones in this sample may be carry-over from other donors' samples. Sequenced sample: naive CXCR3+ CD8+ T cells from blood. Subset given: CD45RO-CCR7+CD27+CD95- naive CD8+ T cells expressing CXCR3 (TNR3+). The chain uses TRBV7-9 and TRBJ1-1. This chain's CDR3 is CASSSRRTEAFF.